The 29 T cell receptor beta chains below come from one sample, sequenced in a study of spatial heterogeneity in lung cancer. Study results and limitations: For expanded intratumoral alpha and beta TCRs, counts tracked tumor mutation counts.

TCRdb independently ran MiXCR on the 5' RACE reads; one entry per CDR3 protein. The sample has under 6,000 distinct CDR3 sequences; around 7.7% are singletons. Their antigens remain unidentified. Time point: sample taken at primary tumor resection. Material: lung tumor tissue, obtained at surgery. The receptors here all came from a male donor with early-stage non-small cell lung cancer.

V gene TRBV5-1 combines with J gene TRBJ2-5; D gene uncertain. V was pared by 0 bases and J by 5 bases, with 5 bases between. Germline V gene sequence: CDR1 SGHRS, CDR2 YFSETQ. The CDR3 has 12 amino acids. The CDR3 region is CASSLGLETQYF. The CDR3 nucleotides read TGCGCCAGCAGCTTGGGTCTTGAGACCCAGTACTTC.

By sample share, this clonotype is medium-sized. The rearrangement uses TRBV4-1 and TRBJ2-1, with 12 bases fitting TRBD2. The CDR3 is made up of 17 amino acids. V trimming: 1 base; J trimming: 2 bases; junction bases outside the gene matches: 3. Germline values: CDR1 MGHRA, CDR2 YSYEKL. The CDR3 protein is CASSQGASGGAYNEQFF. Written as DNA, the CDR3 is TGCGCCAGCAGCCAAGGCGCTAGCGGGGGGGCCTACAATGAGCAGTTCTTC.

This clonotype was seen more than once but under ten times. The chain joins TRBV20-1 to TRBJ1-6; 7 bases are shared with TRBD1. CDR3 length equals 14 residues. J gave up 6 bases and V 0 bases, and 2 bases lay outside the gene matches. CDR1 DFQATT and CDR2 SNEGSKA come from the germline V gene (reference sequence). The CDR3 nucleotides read TGCAGTGCTAGAGACAGGGGGTTTAATTCACCCCTCCACTTT. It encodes CSARDRGFNSPLHF.

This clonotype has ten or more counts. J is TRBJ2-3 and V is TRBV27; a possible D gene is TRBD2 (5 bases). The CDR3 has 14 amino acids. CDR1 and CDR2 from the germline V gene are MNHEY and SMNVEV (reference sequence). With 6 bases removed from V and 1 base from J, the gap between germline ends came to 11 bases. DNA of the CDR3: TGTGCCAGCAGAGGGCTAGCCCGCACAGATACGCAGTATTTT. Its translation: CASRGLARTDTQYF.

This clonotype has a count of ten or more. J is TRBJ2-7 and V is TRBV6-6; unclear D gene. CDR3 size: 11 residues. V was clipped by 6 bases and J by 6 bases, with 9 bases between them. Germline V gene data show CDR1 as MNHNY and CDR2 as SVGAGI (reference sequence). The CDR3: CASRAAGEQYF. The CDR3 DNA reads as TGTGCCAGCAGGGCTGCAGGCGAGCAGTACTTC.

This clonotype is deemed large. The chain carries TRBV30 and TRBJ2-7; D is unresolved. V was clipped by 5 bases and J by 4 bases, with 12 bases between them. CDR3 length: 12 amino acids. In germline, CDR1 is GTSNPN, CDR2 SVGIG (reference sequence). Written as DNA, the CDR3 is TGTGCCTGGGCTACCCCAGATTACGAGCAGTACTTC. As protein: CAWATPDYEQYF. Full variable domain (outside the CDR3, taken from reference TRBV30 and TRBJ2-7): SQTIHQWPATLVQPVGSPLSLECTVEGTSNPNLYWYRQAAGRGLQLLFYSVGIGQISSEVPQNLSASRPQDRQFILSSKKLLLSDSGFYLCAWATPDYEQYFGPGTRLTVT.

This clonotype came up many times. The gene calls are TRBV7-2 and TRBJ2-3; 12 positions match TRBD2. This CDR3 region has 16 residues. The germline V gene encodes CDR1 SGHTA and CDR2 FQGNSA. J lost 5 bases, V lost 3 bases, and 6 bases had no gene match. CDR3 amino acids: CASSLTSGGVEDTQYF. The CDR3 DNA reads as TGTGCCAGCAGCTTGACTAGCGGGGGAGTGGAAGATACGCAGTATTTT.

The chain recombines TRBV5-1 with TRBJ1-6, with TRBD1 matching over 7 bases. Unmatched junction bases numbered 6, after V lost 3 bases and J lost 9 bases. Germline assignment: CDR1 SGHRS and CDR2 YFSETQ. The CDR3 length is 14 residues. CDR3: CASSSGQKGSPLHF. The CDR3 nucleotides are TGCGCCAGCAGCTCGGGACAGAAGGGTTCACCCCTCCACTTT.

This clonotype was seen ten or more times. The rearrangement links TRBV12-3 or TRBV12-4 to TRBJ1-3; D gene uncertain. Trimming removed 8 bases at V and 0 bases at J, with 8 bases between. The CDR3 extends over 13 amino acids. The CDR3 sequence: CASDGASGNTIYF. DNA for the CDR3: TGTGCCAGCGACGGAGCCTCTGGAAACACCATATATTTT.

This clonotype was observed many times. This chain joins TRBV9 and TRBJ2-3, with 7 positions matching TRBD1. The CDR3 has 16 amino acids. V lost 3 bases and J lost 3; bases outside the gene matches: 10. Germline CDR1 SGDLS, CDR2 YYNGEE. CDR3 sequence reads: CASSAWTGLRTDTQYF. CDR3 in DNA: TGTGCCAGCAGCGCCTGGACAGGTCTGCGGACAGATACGCAGTATTTT.

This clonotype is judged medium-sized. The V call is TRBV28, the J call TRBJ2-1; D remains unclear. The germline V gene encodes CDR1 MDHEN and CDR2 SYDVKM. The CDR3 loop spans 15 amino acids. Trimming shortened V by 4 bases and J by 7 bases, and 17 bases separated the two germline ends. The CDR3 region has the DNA TGTGCCAGCAGTTCTGAGTACGGTCAGAGGAATGAGCAGTTCTTC. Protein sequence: CASSSEYGQRNEQFF.

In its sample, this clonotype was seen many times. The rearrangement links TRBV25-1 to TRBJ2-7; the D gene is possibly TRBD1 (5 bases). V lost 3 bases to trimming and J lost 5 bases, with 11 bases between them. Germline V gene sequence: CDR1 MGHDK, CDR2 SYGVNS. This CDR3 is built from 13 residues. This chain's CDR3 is CASSEWQGNEQYF. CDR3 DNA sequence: TGTGCCAGCAGTGAGTGGCAGGGTAACGAGCAGTACTTC.

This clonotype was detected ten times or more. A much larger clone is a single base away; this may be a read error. The CDR3 sequence is CASSPRGEETQYF. Written as DNA, the CDR3 is TGTGCCAGCAGCCCCAGGGGGGAAGAGACCCAGTACTTC. The J gene is TRBJ2-5, the V gene TRBV7-2, with a tentative D call TRBD1 (7 bases). From germline, CDR1 is SGHTA and CDR2 FQGNSA. The CDR3 spans 13 residues. Trimming took off 5 bases at V and 3 bases at J, with 10 bases between the two ends.

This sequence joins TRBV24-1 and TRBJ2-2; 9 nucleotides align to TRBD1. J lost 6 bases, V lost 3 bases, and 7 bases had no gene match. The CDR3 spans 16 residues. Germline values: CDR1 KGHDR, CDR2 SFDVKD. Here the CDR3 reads CATSDPGQGFAGELFF. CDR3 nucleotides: TGTGCCACCAGTGATCCGGGACAGGGTTTTGCCGGGGAGCTGTTTTTT.

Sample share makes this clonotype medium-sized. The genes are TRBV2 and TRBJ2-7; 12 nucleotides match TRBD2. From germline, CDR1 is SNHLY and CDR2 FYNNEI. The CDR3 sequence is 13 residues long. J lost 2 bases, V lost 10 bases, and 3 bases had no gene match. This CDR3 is CATRTSGTYEQYF. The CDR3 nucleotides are TGTGCCACTAGGACTAGCGGGACCTACGAGCAGTACTTC.

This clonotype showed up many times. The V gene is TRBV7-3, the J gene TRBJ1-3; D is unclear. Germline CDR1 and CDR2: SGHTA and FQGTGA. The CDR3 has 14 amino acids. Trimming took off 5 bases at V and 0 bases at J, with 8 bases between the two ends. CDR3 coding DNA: TGTGCCAGCAGCCCGACGGGCTCTGGAAACACCATATATTTT. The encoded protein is CASSPTGSGNTIYF. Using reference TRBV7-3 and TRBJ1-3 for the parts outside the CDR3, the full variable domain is GAGVSQTPSNKVTEKGKYVELRCDPISGHTALYWYRQSLGQGPEFLIYFQGTGAADDSGLPNDRFFAVRPEGSVSTLKIQRTERGDSAVYLCASSPTGSGNTIYFGEGSWLTVV.

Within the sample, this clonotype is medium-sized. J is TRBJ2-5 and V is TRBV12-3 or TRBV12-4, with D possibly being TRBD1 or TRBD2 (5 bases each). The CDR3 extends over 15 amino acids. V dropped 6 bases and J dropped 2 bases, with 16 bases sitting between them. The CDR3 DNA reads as TGTGCCAGCAGCAGGTCGGGGCTTACTCAAGAGACCCAGTACTTC. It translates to CASSRSGLTQETQYF.

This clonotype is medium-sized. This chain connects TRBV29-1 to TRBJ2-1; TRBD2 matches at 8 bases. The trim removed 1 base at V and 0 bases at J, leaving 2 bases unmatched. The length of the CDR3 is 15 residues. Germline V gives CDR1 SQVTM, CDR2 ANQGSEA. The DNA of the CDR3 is TGCAGCGTTGAAGGGACTAGCTACTCCTACAATGAGCAGTTCTTC. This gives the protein CSVEGTSYSYNEQFF.

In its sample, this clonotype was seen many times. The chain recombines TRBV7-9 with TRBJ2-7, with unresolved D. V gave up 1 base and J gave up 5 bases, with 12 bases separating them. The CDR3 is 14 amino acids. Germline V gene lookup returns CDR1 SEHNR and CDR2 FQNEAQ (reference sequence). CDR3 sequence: CASSLGQKFDEQYF. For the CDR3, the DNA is TGTGCCAGCAGCTTAGGGCAAAAATTCGACGAGCAGTACTTC. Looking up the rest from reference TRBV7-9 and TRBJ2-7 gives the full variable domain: DTGVSQNPRHKITKRGQNVTFRCDPISEHNRLYWYRQTLGQGPEFLTYFQNEAQLEKSRLLSDRFSAERPKGSFSTLEIQRTEQGDSAMYLCASSLGQKFDEQYFGPGTRLTVT.

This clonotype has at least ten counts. The CDR3 DNA sequence: TGTGCCAGCCGAACCGGGGCTAGCGGGGGTTCTTCGCAGTTCTTC. Encoded protein: CASRTGASGGSSQFF. This chain uses TRBV2 with TRBJ2-1, with 10 bases fitting TRBD2. The germline CDR1 and CDR2 sequences are SNHLY and FYNNEI. The CDR3 extends over 15 amino acids. Unmatched junction bases numbered 16, after V lost 8 bases and J lost 12 bases.

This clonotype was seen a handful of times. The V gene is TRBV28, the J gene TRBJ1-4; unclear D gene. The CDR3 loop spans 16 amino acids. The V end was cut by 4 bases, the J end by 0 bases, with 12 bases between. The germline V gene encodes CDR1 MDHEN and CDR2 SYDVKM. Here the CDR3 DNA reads TGTGCCAGCAGTTCCGTTGGGGATTCAACTAATGAAAAACTGTTTTTT. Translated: CASSSVGDSTNEKLFF.

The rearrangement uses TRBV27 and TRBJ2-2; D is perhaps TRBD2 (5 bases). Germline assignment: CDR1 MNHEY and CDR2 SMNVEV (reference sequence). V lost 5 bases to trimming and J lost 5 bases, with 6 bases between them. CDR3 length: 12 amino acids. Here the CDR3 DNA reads TGTGCCAGCAGTACGGGGACCGGGGAGCTGTTTTTT. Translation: CASSTGTGELFF.

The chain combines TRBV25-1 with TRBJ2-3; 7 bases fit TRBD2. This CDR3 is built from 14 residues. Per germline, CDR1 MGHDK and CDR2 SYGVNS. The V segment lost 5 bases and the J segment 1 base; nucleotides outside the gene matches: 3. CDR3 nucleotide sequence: TGTGCCAGCAGTCCGGCGGGAGGCACAGATACGCAGTATTTT. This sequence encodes CASSPAGGTDTQYF.

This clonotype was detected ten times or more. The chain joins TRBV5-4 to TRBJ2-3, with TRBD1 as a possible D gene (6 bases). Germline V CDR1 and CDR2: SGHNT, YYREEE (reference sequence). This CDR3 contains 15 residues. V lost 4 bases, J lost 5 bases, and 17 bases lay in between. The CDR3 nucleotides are TGTGCCAGCAGCCCCGGGCAGGGGCGGGTAGATACGCAGTATTTT. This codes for CASSPGQGRVDTQYF.

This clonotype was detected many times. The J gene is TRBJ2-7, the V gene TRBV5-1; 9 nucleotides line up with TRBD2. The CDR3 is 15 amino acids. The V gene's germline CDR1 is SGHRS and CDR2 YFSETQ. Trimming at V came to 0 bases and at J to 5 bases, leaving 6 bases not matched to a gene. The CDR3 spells CASSLVASGRNEQYF. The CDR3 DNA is TGCGCCAGCAGCTTGGTTGCCAGCGGGAGGAACGAGCAGTACTTC.

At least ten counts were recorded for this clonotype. CDR3 sequence reads: CSATRDRNSPLHF. Written as DNA, the CDR3 is TGCAGTGCTACTCGGGACCGGAATTCACCCCTCCACTTT. This chain uses TRBV20-1 with TRBJ1-6, with TRBD1 as a possible D gene (5 bases). Germline CDR1 and CDR2: DFQATT and SNEGSKA (reference sequence). V lost 4 bases and J 7 bases, leaving 11 bases between the germline ends. CDR3 length: 13 amino acids.

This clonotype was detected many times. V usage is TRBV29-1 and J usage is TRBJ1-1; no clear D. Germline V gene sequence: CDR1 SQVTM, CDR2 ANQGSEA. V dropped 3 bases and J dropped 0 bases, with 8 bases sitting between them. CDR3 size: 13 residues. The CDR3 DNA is TGCAGCGTTGAGGCCAACATGAACACTGAAGCTTTCTTT. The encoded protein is CSVEANMNTEAFF. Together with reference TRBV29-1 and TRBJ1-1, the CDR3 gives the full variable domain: SAVISQKPSRDICQRGTSLTIQCQVDSQVTMMFWYRQQPGQSLTLIATANQGSEATYESGFVIDKFPISRPNLTFSTLTVSNMSPEDSSIYLCSVEANMNTEAFFGQGTRLTVV.

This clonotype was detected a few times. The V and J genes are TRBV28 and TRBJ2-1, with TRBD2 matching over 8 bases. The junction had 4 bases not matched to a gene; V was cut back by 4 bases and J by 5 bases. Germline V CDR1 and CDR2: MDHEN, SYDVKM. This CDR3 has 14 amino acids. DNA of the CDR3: TGTGCCAGCAGTTCAGCGGGAGCCCACAATGAGCAGTTCTTC. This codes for CASSSAGAHNEQFF.

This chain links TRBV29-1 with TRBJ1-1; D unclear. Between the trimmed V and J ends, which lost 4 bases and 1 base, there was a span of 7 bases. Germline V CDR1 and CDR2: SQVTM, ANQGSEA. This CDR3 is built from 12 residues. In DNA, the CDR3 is TGCAGCGTTGGAGGCGGGAACACTGAAGCTTTCTTT. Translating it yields CSVGGGNTEAFF. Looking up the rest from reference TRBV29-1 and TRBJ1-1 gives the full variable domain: SAVISQKPSRDICQRGTSLTIQCQVDSQVTMMFWYRQQPGQSLTLIATANQGSEATYESGFVIDKFPISRPNLTFSTLTVSNMSPEDSSIYLCSVGGGNTEAFFGQGTRLTVV.